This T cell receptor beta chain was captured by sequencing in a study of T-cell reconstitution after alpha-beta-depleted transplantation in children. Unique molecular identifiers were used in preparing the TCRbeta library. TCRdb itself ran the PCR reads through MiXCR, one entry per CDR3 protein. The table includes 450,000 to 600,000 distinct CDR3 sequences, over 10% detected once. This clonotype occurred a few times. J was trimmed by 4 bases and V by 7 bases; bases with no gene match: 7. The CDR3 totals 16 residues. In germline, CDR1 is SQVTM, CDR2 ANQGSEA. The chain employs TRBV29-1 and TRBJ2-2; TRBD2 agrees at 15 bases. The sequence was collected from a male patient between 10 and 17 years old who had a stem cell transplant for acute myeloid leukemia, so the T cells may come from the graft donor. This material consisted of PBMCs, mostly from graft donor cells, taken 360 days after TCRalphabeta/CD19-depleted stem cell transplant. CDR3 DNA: TGCAGCGCTGGACGGGGACTAGCGGGAGGCACCGGGGAGCTGTTTTTT. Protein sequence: CSAGRGLAGGTGELFF.